This is a list of T cell receptor beta chains from one sample in a study of blood T cell repertoires in COVID-19. Produced via immunoSEQ multiplex PCR; TCRdb's table is partial and in-frame only. In the table there are around 250,000 clones, around 84% of which are singletons. Sequences were obtained from peripheral blood. The receptors come from a woman in her thirties or forties who had recovered from COVID-19. Each CDR3 is given with its conserved first and last residue.

J | V | CDR3
TRBJ2-6 | TRBV15 | CATSPRDREYWANVLTF
TRBJ2-7 | TRBV5-6 | CASSSRQGEKYEQYF
TRBJ2-3 | TRBV6-6 | CASRVGGRNTDTQYF
TRBJ1-5 | TRBV19 | CASTRTANSNQPQHF
TRBJ1-3 | TRBV30 | CAWSFGGNTIYF
TRBJ1-2 | TRBV5-1 | CASSPLQQGATLNYGYTF
TRBJ2-3 | TRBV3-1/TRBV3-2 | CASRGSADTQYF
TRBJ1-1 | TRBV7-8 | CASSLGGPGEAFF
TRBJ2-4 | TRBV2 | CASLGGTMDIQYF
TRBJ1-3 | TRBV20-1 | CSARTVDTIYF
TRBJ2-7 | TRBV18 | CASSSRTPAYEQYF